These 10 T cell receptor beta chains came from one sample sequenced in a study of blood T cells in healthy people across ages. Together with a sample-barcoded 5' primer, a J-beta primer mix was included in a second PCR lasting about 7 to 12 cycles. TCRdb reprocessed the 5' RACE reads via MiXCR and lists one record per CDR3 protein. In the table there are roughly 1 million distinct CDR3 sequences, under 30% of which are singletons. These records were also assigned to another study, of T cells of mothers and their children.

Sequenced sample: blood. The receptors stem from a girl aged 2 to 9 in good health.

The rearrangement uses TRBV12-3 or TRBV12-4 and TRBJ1-2; no clear D. This CDR3 spans 12 amino acids. V lost 10 bases to trimming and J lost 6 bases, with 15 bases between them. The CDR3 spells CATRGSVDGYTF. The CDR3 nucleotides are TGTGCCACCCGCGGTTCCGTTGATGGCTACACCTTC.

This chain connects TRBV20-1 to TRBJ1-2; D is unresolved. There are 15 residues in the CDR3. The germline V and J ends were trimmed by 1 base and 5 bases, with 17 bases remaining between them. Germline lookup yields CDR1 DFQATT and CDR2 SNEGSKA (reference sequence). The CDR3 here is CSARALGRRGYGYTF. The CDR3 coding sequence is TGCAGTGCTAGAGCCTTGGGCCGAAGAGGATATGGCTACACCTTC.

The V and J genes are TRBV29-1 and TRBJ2-5; D is possibly TRBD1 or TRBD2 (5 bases each). V lost 5 bases, J lost 1 base, and 8 bases lay in between. Germline V CDR1 and CDR2: SQVTM, ANQGSEA. CDR3 length equals 12 residues. The CDR3 reads CSVRDLQETQYF. The DNA of the CDR3 is TGCAGCGTTCGGGACCTCCAAGAGACCCAGTACTTC.

The CDR3 sequence is CASSEYSYTGELFF. Written as DNA, the CDR3 is TGTGCCAGCAGTGAATACAGCTACACCGGGGAGCTGTTTTTT. This chain joins TRBV25-1 and TRBJ2-2; no clear D. The CDR3 consists of 14 residues. Trimming pared 0 bases from V and 3 bases from J, leaving 5 bases between. Germline assignment: CDR1 MGHDK and CDR2 SYGVNS.

This clonotype has only a few counts. This chain connects TRBV4-3 to TRBJ1-4; 7 nucleotides line up with TRBD1. Germline CDR1 and CDR2: LGHNA and YSLEER. The ends lost 2 bases at V and 11 bases at J; junction bases unmatched: 5. This CDR3 region has 13 residues. The CDR3 here is CASSQRTQGKLFF. The CDR3 region has the DNA TGCGCCAGCAGCCAAAGAACACAGGGGAAACTGTTTTTT.

This clonotype was counted between two and nine times. The CDR3 sequence is CASSQPSGYEQYF. Here the CDR3 DNA reads TGTGCCAGCAGCCAACCGTCCGGGTACGAGCAGTACTTC. The chain is built from TRBV3-1 and TRBJ2-7; D unresolved. The CDR3 consists of 13 residues. V lost 2 bases, J lost 4 bases, and 9 bases lay in between. Per the germline V gene, CDR1 is LGHDT and CDR2 is YNNKEL (reference sequence).

The V call is TRBV6-5, the J call TRBJ2-7, with 9 bases matching TRBD2. V shed 2 bases, J shed 0 bases, and the junction held 11 bases outside the gene matches. This CDR3 comprises 18 residues. Germline V gives CDR1 MNHEY, CDR2 SVGAGI. This CDR3 is CASSYERLAVIPSYEQYF. The CDR3 bases are TGTGCCAGCAGTTACGAGAGACTAGCGGTAATTCCCTCCTACGAGCAGTACTTC.

A few counts support this clonotype. The chain has TRBV4-1 and TRBJ1-2; D not resolved. Germline values: CDR1 MGHRA, CDR2 YSYEKL. V shed 4 bases and J shed 0 bases, with 9 bases lying between them. The CDR3 runs 14 residues. The CDR3 region has the DNA TGCGCCAGCAGCCCCTCAGTAGCTAACTATGGCTACACCTTC. Its translation: CASSPSVANYGYTF.

In its sample, this clonotype was seen a few times. The chain combines TRBV15 with TRBJ2-5; D is unclear. Trimming stripped 0 bases from V and 2 bases from J, with 7 bases between. In germline, CDR1 is LNHNV, CDR2 YYDKDF (reference sequence). The length of the CDR3 is 14 residues. Here the CDR3 reads CATSRDTRQETQYF. The CDR3 region has the DNA TGTGCCACCAGCAGAGATACGAGACAAGAGACCCAGTACTTC. The full variable domain, completed using reference TRBV15 and TRBJ2-5, is DAMVIQNPRYQVTQFGKPVTLSCSQTLNHNVMYWYQQKSSQAPKLLFHYYDKDFNNEADTPDNFQSRRPNTSFCFLDIRSPGLGDTAMYLCATSRDTRQETQYFGPGTRLLVL.

V gene TRBV7-9 combines with J gene TRBJ2-7; 9 bases match TRBD2. Unmatched junction bases numbered 12, after V lost 1 base and J lost 5 bases. CDR3 length equals 17 residues. CDR1 is SEHNR, CDR2 FQNEAQ, per germline (reference sequence). This chain's CDR3 is CASSLVVGGGAPHEQYF. The CDR3 DNA reads TGTGCCAGCAGCTTAGTTGTAGGCGGGGGGGCCCCCCACGAGCAGTACTTC.